The clone carrying this T cell receptor (beta chain) was seen a handful of times. There are 14 residues in the CDR3. V gave up 0 bases and J gave up 7 bases, with 13 bases separating them. Germline loops: CDR1 SGHTA, CDR2 FQGNSA. The source of the sample is a study of blood T cells in healthy people across ages. Primers used in a second PCR of about 7 to 12 cycles were a sample-barcoded 5' primer and a J-beta primer mix. TCRdb reprocessed the 5' RACE reads via MiXCR and lists one record per CDR3 protein. The sample has about 800,000 distinct CDR3 sequences, roughly 25% seen once. The sample was also linked to a second study, of T cells of mothers and their children. In that study: Detection yielded no persistent microchimeric T cell clones.

The receptor comes from a boy aged 5-17 years in good health. The chain recombines TRBV7-2 with TRBJ2-7; no definite D call. The sequenced sample was blood. The CDR3 here is CASSLAWAGREQYF. The CDR3 DNA reads as TGTGCCAGCAGCTTAGCCTGGGCCGGAAGGGAGCAGTACTTC.